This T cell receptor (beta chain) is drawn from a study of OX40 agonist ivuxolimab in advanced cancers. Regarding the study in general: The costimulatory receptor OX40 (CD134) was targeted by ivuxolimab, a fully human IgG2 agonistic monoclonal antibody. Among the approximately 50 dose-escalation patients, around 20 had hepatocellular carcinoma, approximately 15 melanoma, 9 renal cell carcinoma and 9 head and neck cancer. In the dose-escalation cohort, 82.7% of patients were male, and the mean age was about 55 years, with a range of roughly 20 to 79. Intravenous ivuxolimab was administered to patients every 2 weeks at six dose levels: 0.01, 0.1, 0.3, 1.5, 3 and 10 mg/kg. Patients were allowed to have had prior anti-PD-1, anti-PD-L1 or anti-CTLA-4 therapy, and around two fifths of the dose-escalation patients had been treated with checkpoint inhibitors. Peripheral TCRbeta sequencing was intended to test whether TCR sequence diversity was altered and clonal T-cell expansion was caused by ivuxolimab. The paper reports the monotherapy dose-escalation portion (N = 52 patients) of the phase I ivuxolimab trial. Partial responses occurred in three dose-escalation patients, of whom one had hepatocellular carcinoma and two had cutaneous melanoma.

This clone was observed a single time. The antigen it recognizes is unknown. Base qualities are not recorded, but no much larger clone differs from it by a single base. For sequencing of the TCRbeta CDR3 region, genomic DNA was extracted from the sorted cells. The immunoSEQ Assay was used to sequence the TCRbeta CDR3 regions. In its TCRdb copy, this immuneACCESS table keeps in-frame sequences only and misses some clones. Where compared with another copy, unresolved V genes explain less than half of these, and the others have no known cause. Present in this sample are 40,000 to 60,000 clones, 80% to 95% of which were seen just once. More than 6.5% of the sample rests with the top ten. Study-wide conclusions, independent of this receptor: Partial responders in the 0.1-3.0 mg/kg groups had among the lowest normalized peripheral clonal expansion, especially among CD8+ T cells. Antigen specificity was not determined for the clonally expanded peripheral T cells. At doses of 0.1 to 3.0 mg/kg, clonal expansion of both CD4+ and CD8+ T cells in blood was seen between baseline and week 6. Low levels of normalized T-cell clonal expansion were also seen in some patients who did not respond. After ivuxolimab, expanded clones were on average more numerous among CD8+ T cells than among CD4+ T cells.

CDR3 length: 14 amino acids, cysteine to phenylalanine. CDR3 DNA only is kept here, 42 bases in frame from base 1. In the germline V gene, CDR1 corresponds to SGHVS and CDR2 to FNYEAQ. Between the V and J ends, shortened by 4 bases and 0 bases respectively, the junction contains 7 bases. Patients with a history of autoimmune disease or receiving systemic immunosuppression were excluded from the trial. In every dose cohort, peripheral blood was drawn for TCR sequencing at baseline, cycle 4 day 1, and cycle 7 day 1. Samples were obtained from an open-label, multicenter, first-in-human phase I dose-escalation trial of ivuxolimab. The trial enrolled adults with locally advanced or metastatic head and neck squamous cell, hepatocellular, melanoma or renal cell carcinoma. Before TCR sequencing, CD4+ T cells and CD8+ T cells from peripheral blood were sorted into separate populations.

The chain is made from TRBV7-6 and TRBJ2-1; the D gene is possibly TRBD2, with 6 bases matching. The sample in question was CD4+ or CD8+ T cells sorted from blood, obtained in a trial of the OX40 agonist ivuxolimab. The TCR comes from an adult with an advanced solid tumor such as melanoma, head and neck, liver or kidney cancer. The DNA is TGTGCCAGCAGCTGGGGAGGCTCCTACAATGAGCAGTTCTTC. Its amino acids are CASSWGGSYNEQFF.